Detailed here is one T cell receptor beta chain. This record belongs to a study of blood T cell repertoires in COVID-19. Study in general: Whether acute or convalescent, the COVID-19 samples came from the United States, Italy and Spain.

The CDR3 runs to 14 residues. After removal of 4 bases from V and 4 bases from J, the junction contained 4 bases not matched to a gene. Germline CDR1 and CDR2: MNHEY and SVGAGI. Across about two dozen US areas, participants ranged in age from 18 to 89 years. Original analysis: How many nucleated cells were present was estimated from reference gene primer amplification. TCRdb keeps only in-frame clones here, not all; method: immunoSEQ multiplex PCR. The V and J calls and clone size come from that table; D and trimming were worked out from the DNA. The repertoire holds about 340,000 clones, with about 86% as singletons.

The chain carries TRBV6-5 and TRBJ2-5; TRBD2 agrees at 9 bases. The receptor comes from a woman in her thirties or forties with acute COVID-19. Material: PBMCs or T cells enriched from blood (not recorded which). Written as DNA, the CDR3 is TGTGCCAGCAGTTTGGTAGCGGGGGTAGAGACCCAGTACTTC. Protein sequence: CASSLVAGVETQYF.